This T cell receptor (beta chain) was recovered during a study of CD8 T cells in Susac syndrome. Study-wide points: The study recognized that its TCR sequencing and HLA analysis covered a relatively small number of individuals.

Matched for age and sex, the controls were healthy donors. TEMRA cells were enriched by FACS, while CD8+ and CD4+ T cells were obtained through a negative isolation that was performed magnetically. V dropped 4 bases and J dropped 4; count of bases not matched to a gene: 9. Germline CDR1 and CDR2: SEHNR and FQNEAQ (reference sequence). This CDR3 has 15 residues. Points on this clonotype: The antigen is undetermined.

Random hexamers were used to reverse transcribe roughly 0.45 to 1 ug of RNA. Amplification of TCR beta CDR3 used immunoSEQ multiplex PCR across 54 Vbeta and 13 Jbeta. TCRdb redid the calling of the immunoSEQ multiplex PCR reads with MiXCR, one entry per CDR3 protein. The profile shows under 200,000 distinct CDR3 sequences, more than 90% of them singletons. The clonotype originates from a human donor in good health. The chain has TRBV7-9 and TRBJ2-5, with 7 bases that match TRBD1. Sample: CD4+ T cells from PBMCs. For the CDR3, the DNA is TGTGCCAGCAGCTCAACTCCCAGGGGGACAGAGACCCAGTACTTC. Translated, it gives CASSSTPRGTETQYF.